The clone carrying this T cell receptor (beta chain) was detected many times. The antigen is unknown. The entry originates in a study of T-cell reconstitution after alpha-beta-depleted transplantation in children. Study conclusions and caveats: Surviving recipient cells, namely T cells and thymic progenitors, were the source of high day-60 TCRbeta diversity in some patients. The authors attributed T-cell counts and diversity one year after transplant mostly to newly produced T cells.

V gave up 4 bases and J gave up 6 bases, with 16 bases separating them. The CDR3 length is 15 residues. Per the germline V gene, CDR1 is MGHRA and CDR2 is YSYEKL. Unique molecular identifiers were incorporated when the TCRbeta library was constructed. MiXCR, run by TCRdb on the PCR reads, gives a single entry per CDR3 protein. The sample lists about 600,000 distinct CDR3 sequences; 23% were seen once. The sequences come from PBMCs, mostly from graft donor cells, collected 360 days after TCRalphabeta/CD19-depleted stem cell transplant. The TCR sequence derives from a boy under two years old who had a stem cell transplant for acute myeloid leukemia, so the T cells may come from the graft donor. This chain uses TRBV4-1 with TRBJ1-5; D is ambiguous. This CDR3 reads CASSLTVGNGQPQHF. The CDR3 bases are TGCGCCAGCAGCCTGACTGTGGGGAATGGTCAGCCCCAGCATTTT.